This T cell receptor (beta chain) emerged from a study of blood T cells in healthy people across ages. Points from the study as a whole: Aged donors had fewer naive CD4+ cells and lower diversity than long-lived donors.

A remark on this clonotype: Antigen unknown.

Sample-barcoded 5' priming and a J-beta primer mix drove a second PCR of 7 to 11 cycles. TCRdb called the 5' RACE reads again in MiXCR, with one record for every CDR3 protein. The sample yields about 1.4 million distinct CDR3 sequences, approximately 59% seen once. This receptor was obtained from a man younger than 35 in good health. The sample consisted of blood.

This CDR3 is CASSYLRGLDEQFF. CDR3 coding DNA: TGTGCCAGCAGCTACCTTCGGGGTTTGGATGAGCAGTTCTTC. The rearrangement links TRBV7-8 to TRBJ2-1, with D possibly TRBD2 on 5 matching bases. Per germline, CDR1 SGHVS and CDR2 FQNEAQ. This CDR3 is built from 14 residues. V gave up 4 bases and J gave up 8 bases, with 15 bases separating them.